The rows below give T cell receptor beta chains drawn from one sample of a study of a mutant IDH1 vaccine in newly diagnosed glioma. Only in-frame clones appear in the TCRdb table, and some are missing; sequencing was by immunoSEQ multiplex PCR. Of fewer than 45,000 clones in the sample, roughly 92% are singletons; the top ten hold about 20%. Specimen: PBMCs, collected from a glioma patient treated with radiotherapy, temozolomide or both. All receptors come from a man aged 18 to 29 with glioma. The CDR3 runs from the conserved cysteine through the conserved F or W. The D gene is left open where the match is weak. Clone size is not always given. Where it is, it says once, few, many or a class for expanded clones.

v_call	d_call	j_call	clone_size	cdr3_aa	cdr3_nt
TRBV30	.	TRBJ2-3	.	CAWGLRGAQYF	TGTGCCTGGGGGCTCAGGGGCGCGCAGTATTTT
TRBV6-6	.	TRBJ1-3	.	CASSYSESNTIYF	TGTGCCAGCAGTTACTCGGAGAGTAACACCATATATTTT
TRBV5-1	TRBD2	TRBJ2-1	few	CASSLEASGGYNEQFF	TGCGCCAGCAGCTTGGAAGCTAGCGGGGGGTACAATGAGCAGTTCTTC
TRBV5-1	.	TRBJ2-1	once	CASSLEGRGSYNEQFF	TGCGCCAGCAGCTTGGAGGGCAGAGGCTCCTACAATGAGCAGTTCTTC
TRBV7-9	.	TRBJ2-7	.	CASDPQGIGEQYF	TGTGCCAGCGACCCGCAGGGGATAGGCGAGCAGTACTTC
TRBV6-6	TRBD1	TRBJ1-1	once	CASSPLHGQVKAFF	TGTGCCAGCAGCCCACTACATGGACAGGTTAAAGCTTTCTTT
TRBV7-8	TRBD1	TRBJ2-7	.	CASSLDRGYEQYF	TGTGCCAGCAGCTTGGACAGGGGGTACGAGCAGTACTTC
TRBV4-1	.	TRBJ1-1	.	CASSQANRDTEAFF	TGCGCCAGCAGCCAAGCCAATCGAGACACTGAAGCTTTCTTT
TRBV6-5	TRBD1	TRBJ2-2	.	CASSYGQEVGELFF	TGTGCCAGCAGTTACGGACAGGAAGTCGGGGAGCTGTTTTTT
TRBV14	TRBD2	TRBJ2-3	.	CASSHESGVGDTQYF	TGTGCCAGCAGCCACGAGAGCGGGGTCGGAGATACGCAGTATTTT
TRBV7-9	.	TRBJ1-2	.	CASSPPGGTGYTF	TGTGCCAGCAGCCCCCCTGGAGGGACCGGCTACACCTTC
TRBV5-6	.	TRBJ2-1	.	CASSWNTRDNEQFF	TGTGCCAGCAGCTGGAACACTAGGGACAATGAGCAGTTCTTC
TRBV9	.	TRBJ2-1	.	CASSRDPSSYNEQFF	TGTGCCAGCAGCCGGGACCCCAGCTCCTACAATGAGCAGTTCTTC
TRBV7-9	.	TRBJ1-1	.	CASSRHGNTEAFF	TGTGCCAGCAGCCGACACGGGAACACTGAAGCTTTCTTT
TRBV5-1	TRBD2	TRBJ2-5	.	CASSLLAGGPETQYF	TGCGCCAGCAGCCTTCTAGCGGGAGGGCCCGAGACCCAGTACTTC
TRBV7-2	.	TRBJ1-3	.	CASSSPSRGNTIYF	TGTGCCAGCAGCTCCCCATCGCGGGGAAACACCATATATTTT
TRBV4-2	.	TRBJ2-1	.	CASSQERQGSYNEQFF	TGTGCCAGCAGCCAAGAAAGGCAGGGATCCTACAATGAGCAGTTCTTC
TRBV5-1	TRBD2	TRBJ2-5	.	CASRASGRGETQYF	TGCGCCAGCAGGGCTAGCGGGAGAGGTGAGACCCAGTACTTC
TRBV5-1	TRBD2	TRBJ2-7	.	CASSLALAGTYEQYF	TGCGCCAGCAGCTTGGCCTTAGCGGGAACCTACGAGCAGTACTTC
TRBV15	.	TRBJ2-2	.	CATSIGQQNTGELFF	TGTGCCACCAGCATAGGACAGCAAAACACCGGGGAGCTGTTTTTT
TRBV4-3	.	TRBJ1-6	.	CASSQEPGSPLHF	TGCGCCAGCAGCCAAGAGCCGGGTTCACCCCTCCACTTT
TRBV7-2	.	TRBJ1-1	.	CASSPWGMNTEAFF	TGTGCCAGCAGCCCATGGGGGATGAACACTGAAGCTTTCTTT
TRBV7-9	.	TRBJ2-3	.	CASSTGQGSDTQYF	TGTGCCAGCAGCACCGGCCAGGGGAGCGATACGCAGTATTTT
TRBV2	.	TRBJ1-5	.	CASSYRGTNQPQHF	TGTGCCAGCAGTTACCGGGGGACCAATCAGCCCCAGCATTTT
TRBV10-1	TRBD1	TRBJ2-1	.	CASSGTGQSFNEQFF	TGCGCCAGCAGCGGGACAGGTCAAAGTTTCAATGAGCAGTTCTTC
TRBV6-6	.	TRBJ2-1	.	CASSLVYNEQFF	TGTGCCAGCAGTCTCGTCTACAATGAGCAGTTCTTC
TRBV9	.	TRBJ1-2	.	CASSVGAWGYTF	TGTGCCAGCAGCGTAGGGGCCTGGGGCTACACCTTC
TRBV30	TRBD2	TRBJ2-1	.	CAWSVLAGRLDEQFF	TGTGCCTGGAGTGTACTAGCGGGAAGGTTGGATGAGCAGTTCTTC
TRBV2	.	TRBJ1-1	once	CANPRGGMNTEAFF	TGTGCCAACCCGAGGGGGGGAATGAACACTGAAGCTTTCTTT
TRBV2	TRBD2	TRBJ2-1	.	CASRDPGLGDEQFF	TGTGCCAGCAGGGATCCGGGACTAGGGGATGAGCAGTTCTTC
TRBV7-2	TRBD2	TRBJ2-5	.	CASSRSGRGETQYF	TGTGCCAGCAGCCGTAGCGGGAGGGGGGAGACCCAGTACTTC
TRBV7-8	.	TRBJ1-1	.	CASSLGQNTEAFF	TGTGCCAGCAGCTTAGGACAGAACACTGAAGCTTTCTTT
TRBV5-4	.	TRBJ1-2	.	CASSLKGGGGYTF	TGTGCCAGCAGCCTAAAGGGGGGAGGTGGCTACACCTTC
TRBV29-1	.	TRBJ1-1	.	CSAFGQLNTEAFF	TGCAGCGCCTTTGGACAGCTGAACACTGAAGCTTTCTTT
TRBV2	.	TRBJ2-7	.	CASKADEQYF	TGTGCCAGCAAGGCCGACGAGCAGTACTTC
TRBV20-1	TRBD2	TRBJ2-5	.	CSLAGGETQYF	TGCAGCCTGGCGGGGGGAGAGACCCAGTACTTC
TRBV4-3	.	TRBJ2-7	.	CASSQDPRDGYEQYF	TGCGCCAGCAGCCAAGATCCGAGGGACGGCTACGAGCAGTACTTC
TRBV19	.	TRBJ2-1	.	CASSPIVGNEQFF	TGTGCCAGTAGTCCCATAGTTGGCAATGAGCAGTTCTTC
TRBV2	.	TRBJ2-7	.	CASRSGWVLSYEQYF	TGTGCCAGCAGGAGTGGTTGGGTCCTCTCCTACGAGCAGTACTTC
TRBV6-5	.	TRBJ1-5	.	CASSRTVDQPQHF	TGTGCCAGCAGTAGGACAGTGGATCAGCCCCAGCATTTT
TRBV9	.	TRBJ2-5	.	CASSVGGGGRETQYF	TGTGCCAGCAGCGTAGGTGGGGGTGGTCGGGAGACCCAGTACTTC
TRBV4-3	.	TRBJ1-1	once	CASSQEAGVTTEAFF	TGCGCCAGCAGCCAAGAAGCAGGGGTTACGACTGAAGCTTTCTTT
TRBV30	.	TRBJ1-1	.	CAWSVPGRRAFF	TGTGCCTGGAGTGTACCCGGGAGGAGAGCTTTCTTT
TRBV2	.	TRBJ1-3	.	CASSLRRSGNTIYF	TGTGCCAGCAGCCTCAGGAGATCTGGAAACACCATATATTTT